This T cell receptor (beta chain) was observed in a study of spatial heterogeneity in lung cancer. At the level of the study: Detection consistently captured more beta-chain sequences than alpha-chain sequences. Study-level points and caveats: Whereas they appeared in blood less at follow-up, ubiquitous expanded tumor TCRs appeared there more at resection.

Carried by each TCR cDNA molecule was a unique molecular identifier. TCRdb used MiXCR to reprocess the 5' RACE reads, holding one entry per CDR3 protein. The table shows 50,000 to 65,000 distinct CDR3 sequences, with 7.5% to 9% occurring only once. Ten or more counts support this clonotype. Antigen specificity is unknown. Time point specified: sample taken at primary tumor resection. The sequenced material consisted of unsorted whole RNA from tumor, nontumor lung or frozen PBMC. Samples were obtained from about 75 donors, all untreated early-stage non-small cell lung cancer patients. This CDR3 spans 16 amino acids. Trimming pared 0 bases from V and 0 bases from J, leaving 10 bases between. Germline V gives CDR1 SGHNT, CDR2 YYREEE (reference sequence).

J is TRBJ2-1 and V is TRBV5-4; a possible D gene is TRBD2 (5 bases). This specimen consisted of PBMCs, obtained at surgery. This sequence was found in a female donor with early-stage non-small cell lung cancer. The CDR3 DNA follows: TGTGCCAGCAGCTTGGCCGCTAGCCTCTCCTACAATGAGCAGTTCTTC. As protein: CASSLAASLSYNEQFF.